This TCR beta chain is from a study of patients and donors after allogeneic stem cell transplantation. CDR3 length: 14 residues. In germline, CDR1 is SQVTM, CDR2 ANQGSEA. Trimming removed 6 bases from V and 0 bases from J, with 11 bases in between. TCRdb used MiXCR to reprocess the RT-PCR reads, holding one entry per CDR3 protein. The repertoire includes 24,000 or so distinct CDR3 sequences, about 30% of them detected once, and 40% to 55% sits in the top ten. Material for sequencing was blood, either unsorted or a sorted T cell fraction (not recorded which). The chain carries TRBV29-1 and TRBJ2-2; the D call may be TRBD1 or TRBD2 (5 bases each). This sequence originates from a human donor who was either an allogeneic HSCT recipient or a stem cell or donor lymphocyte infusion donor (not recorded which). It is not recorded whose cells these are; they may come from a transplant donor. For the CDR3, the DNA is TGCAGCGTCACCGGGACCACGAACACCGGGGAGCTGTTTTTT. It specifies CSVTGTTNTGELFF.